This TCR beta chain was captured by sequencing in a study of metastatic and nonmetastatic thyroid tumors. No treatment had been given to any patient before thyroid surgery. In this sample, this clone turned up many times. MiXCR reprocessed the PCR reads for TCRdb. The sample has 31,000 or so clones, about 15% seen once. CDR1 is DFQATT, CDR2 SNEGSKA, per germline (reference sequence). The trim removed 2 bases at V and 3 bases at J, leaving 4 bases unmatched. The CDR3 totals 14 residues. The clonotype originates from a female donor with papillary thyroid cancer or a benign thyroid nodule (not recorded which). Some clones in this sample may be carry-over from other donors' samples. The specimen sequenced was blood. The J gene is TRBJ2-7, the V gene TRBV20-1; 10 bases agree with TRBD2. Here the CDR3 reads CSARTGTSDYEQYF. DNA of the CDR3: TGCAGTGCTAGAACCGGGACTAGCGACTACGAGCAGTACTTC.